This TCR beta chain was profiled in a study of shared clonotypes between healthy human individuals. Study-wide results and limits: Shared across a handful of donors were 5% to 6% of the naive CD4 clonotypes.

Clones were sequenced by immunoSEQ multiplex PCR, and TCRdb holds only the in-frame ones, with some missing. In the table there are approximately 250,000 clones, over 50% of which are singletons. A word on this clone: Its antigen remains unknown.

The length of the CDR3 is 12 residues. Germline CDR1 MNHEY, CDR2 SMNVEV (reference sequence). Trimming left V 4 bases short and J 2 bases short, with 3 bases between. The specimen was memory CD4+ T cells sorted from blood. The subset was: CD45RA-negative fraction. The chain is built from TRBV27 and TRBJ1-3; D is unclear. This sequence originates from a man aged 25 to 40 in good health. The CDR3 sequence is CASSSPGNTIYF. For the CDR3, the DNA is TGTGCCAGCAGTTCACCTGGAAACACCATATATTTT.